The 23 T cell receptor beta chains below all came from one sample that was sequenced in a study of blood T cell repertoires in COVID-19. The repertoire was sequenced with immunoSEQ multiplex PCR; TCRdb's copy has only in-frame clones and lacks some. The table shows more than 150,000 clones, with more than 70% occurring only once. The sequenced material came from peripheral blood. These receptors all come from a young man with active or convalescent COVID-19.

J is TRBJ1-4 and V is TRBV28; 7 bases fit TRBD1. CDR3 length equals 12 residues. V lost 7 bases, J lost 8 bases, and 4 bases stayed unmatched. The V gene's germline CDR1 is MDHEN and CDR2 SYDVKM. This chain's CDR3 is CASTGTVEKLFF. DNA of the CDR3: TGTGCCAGCACCGGGACAGTAGAAAAACTGTTTTTT.

This chain uses TRBV21-1 with TRBJ2-4; TRBD1, the table's D call, lacks a check against the DNA. TRBV21-1 is shown as a pseudogene. The CDR3 extends over 16 amino acids. CDR3 amino acids: CASSKEDQDSKNIQYF. The CDR3 DNA reads as TGTGCCAGCAGCAAAGAAGATCAGGACAGCAAAAACATTCAGTACTTC.

The chain has TRBV15 and TRBJ1-5, with a weak D call TRBD1 (5 bases). V dropped 5 bases and J dropped 11 bases, with 16 bases sitting between them. This CDR3 comprises 13 residues. Per the germline V gene, CDR1 is LNHNV and CDR2 is YYDKDF (reference sequence). The CDR3 loop is CATSGRDIIAQHF. The CDR3 nucleotides read TGTGCCACCAGCGGCAGGGATATCATTGCCCAGCATTTT.

The J gene is TRBJ1-5, the V gene TRBV15; D unresolved. V shed 1 base and J shed 2 bases, with 12 bases lying between them. The germline V gene encodes CDR1 LNHNV and CDR2 YYDKDF (reference sequence). The CDR3 spans 16 residues. Written as DNA, the CDR3 is TGTGCCACCAGCAGAGCGGAGGTTTGGGGCAATCAGCCCCAGCATTTT. Translating it yields CATSRAEVWGNQPQHF.

This chain uses TRBV19 with TRBJ1-4, with D hard to call. The CDR3 runs to 15 residues. Trimming took off 3 bases at V and 0 bases at J, with 8 bases between the two ends. In germline, CDR1 is LNHDA, CDR2 SQIVND (reference sequence). This CDR3 is CASSIWLTTNEKLFF. The DNA for the CDR3 is TGTGCCAGTAGTATTTGGCTGACAACTAATGAAAAACTGTTTTTT.

This sequence joins TRBV28 and TRBJ1-2; D ambiguous. V was pared by 7 bases and J by 2 bases, with 17 bases between. Germline CDR1 and CDR2: MDHEN and SYDVKM. The CDR3 has 15 residues. Written as DNA, the CDR3 is TGTGCCAGCAACTCGCCCCCGGACTCGAACTATGGCTACACCTTC. It codes for CASNSPPDSNYGYTF.

The V and J genes are TRBV12-3 or TRBV12-4 and TRBJ2-7; 7 bases line up with TRBD1. The CDR3 sequence is 12 residues long. V lost 8 bases, J lost 6 bases, and 7 bases stayed unmatched. The CDR3 sequence: CASSDRFGEQYF. The CDR3 bases are TGTGCCAGCTCGGACAGGTTCGGCGAGCAGTACTTC.

The gene calls are TRBV10-3 and TRBJ2-7; no definite D call. The ends were cut back, 3 bases at V and 0 bases at J, with 9 bases in the middle. The CDR3 spans 14 residues. Per the germline V gene, CDR1 is ENHRY and CDR2 is SYGVKD. The CDR3 is CAISEFGDSYEQYF. Here the CDR3 DNA reads TGTGCCATCAGTGAATTCGGAGACTCCTACGAGCAGTACTTC.

V gene TRBV6-5 combines with J gene TRBJ1-2; 7 bases agree with TRBD1. The J segment lost 5 bases and the V segment lost 0 bases, leaving 6 bases of the junction unmatched. Germline V gene lookup returns CDR1 MNHEY and CDR2 SVGAGI. The CDR3 extends over 15 amino acids. CDR3 in DNA: TGTGCCAGCAGTTACTCGAACAGGGGTGGATATGGCTACACCTTC. This translates into CASSYSNRGGYGYTF.

The chain couples TRBV19 to TRBJ2-7, with a possible D match to TRBD2 (6 bases). The CDR3 runs 16 residues. V lost 6 bases to trimming and J lost 2 bases, with 20 bases between them. The germline V gene encodes CDR1 LNHDA and CDR2 SQIVND (reference sequence). Here the CDR3 reads CASSSEEGKVPYEQYF. As DNA, the CDR3 is TGTGCCAGTAGCTCTGAGGAGGGGAAGGTGCCCTACGAGCAGTACTTC.

The chain combines TRBV11-2 with TRBJ2-7; maybe TRBD1 (6 bases). V gave up 1 base and J gave up 1 base, with 17 bases separating them. CDR3 length: 17 residues. Germline V gene sequence: CDR1 SGHAT, CDR2 FQNNGV. The CDR3 DNA reads as TGTGCCAGCAGCTTAGCTTTACAGGGTCGGGCATCCTACGAGCAGTACTTC. This codes for CASSLALQGRASYEQYF.

This sequence joins TRBV15 and TRBJ2-5, with D possibly matching TRBD2 (6 bases). Germline loops: CDR1 LNHNV, CDR2 YYDKDF (reference sequence). CDR3 size: 12 residues. Trimming shortened V by 2 bases and J by 5 bases, and 6 bases separated the two germline ends. DNA of the CDR3: TGTGCCACCAGCAGACTAGCGGAGACCCAGTACTTC. It yields the protein CATSRLAETQYF.

The DNA for the CDR3 is TGTGCCAGCAGCCAACCAGGACTAGCGGGGCGGGTCGCTGAGCAGTTCTTC. Protein sequence: CASSQPGLAGRVAEQFF. The rearrangement links TRBV14 to TRBJ2-1; 12 nucleotides align to TRBD2. The CDR3 extends over 17 amino acids. Germline V gives CDR1 SGHDN, CDR2 FVKESK. After removal of 2 bases from V and 9 bases from J, the junction contained 11 bases not matched to a gene.

The chain has TRBV2 and TRBJ2-1; 8 nucleotides match TRBD2. This CDR3 has 15 amino acids. Trimming removed 8 bases from V and 0 bases from J; junction bases left unmatched: 6. CDR1 SNHLY and CDR2 FYNNEI come from the germline V gene. The CDR3 region is CASGSGMSSYNEQFF. CDR3 coding DNA: TGTGCCAGCGGTAGCGGGATGAGCTCCTACAATGAGCAGTTCTTC.

This clone was observed many times. The V gene is TRBV11-3, the J gene TRBJ2-3; 7 bases map to TRBD2. CDR3 length: 14 amino acids. From germline, CDR1 is SGHNT and CDR2 YENEEA. V was clipped by 1 base and J by 4 bases; unmatched bases: 2. The CDR3 reads CASSLGGSADTQYF. DNA for the CDR3: TGTGCCAGCAGCTTAGGCGGGAGCGCAGATACGCAGTATTTT.

The chain is built from TRBV27 and TRBJ1-6, with D maybe TRBD1 (5 bases). The ends were cut back, 1 base at V and 6 bases at J, with 16 bases in the middle. The CDR3 spans 17 residues. CDR1 and CDR2 (germline): MNHEY, SMNVEV (reference sequence). In nucleotides, the CDR3 is TGTGCCAGCAGTTTATATCCCGCCCGGGGGATTAATTCACCCCTCCACTTT. This sequence encodes CASSLYPARGINSPLHF.

The rearrangement links TRBV5-1 to TRBJ1-2; no firm D call. CDR1 is SGHRS and CDR2 is YFSETQ in the germline V gene. The CDR3 covers 15 residues. V dropped 0 bases and J dropped 0 bases, with 9 bases sitting between them. Here the CDR3 reads CASSLALDTNYGYTF. The CDR3 DNA follows: TGCGCCAGCAGCTTGGCCCTAGATACTAACTATGGCTACACCTTC.

CDR3 DNA sequence: TGTGCCAGCAGCCTCCTATTCGGGCCCGCGGGTGGAAACACCATATATTTT. Protein: CASSLLFGPAGGNTIYF. This chain joins TRBV7-8 and TRBJ1-3, with unresolved D. There are 17 residues in the CDR3. Germline assignment: CDR1 SGHVS and CDR2 FQNEAQ. Trimming stripped 5 bases from V and 3 bases from J, with 20 bases between.

This chain connects TRBV5-1 to TRBJ1-2, with TRBD1 matching 9 bases. The CDR3 loop spans 15 amino acids. The ends lost 4 bases at V and 6 bases at J; junction bases unmatched: 10. Looked up from germline, CDR1 is SGHRS and CDR2 is YFSETQ. CDR3 protein: CASSNTGTGNNGYTF. The CDR3 region has the DNA TGCGCCAGCAGCAACACCGGGACAGGGAATAATGGCTACACCTTC.

This rearrangement joins TRBV6-5 to TRBJ2-7; no clear D. Between the trimmed V and J ends, which lost 0 bases and 12 bases, there was a span of 15 bases. The CDR3 consists of 13 residues. Germline loops: CDR1 MNHEY, CDR2 SVGAGI. As DNA, the CDR3 is TGTGCCAGCAGTTACTCCGCAGGCCGGTCAAGGTACTTC. This sequence encodes CASSYSAGRSRYF.

V is TRBV10-3 and J is TRBJ2-6; TRBD2 might be the D (7 bases). Germline assignment: CDR1 ENHRY and CDR2 SYGVKD. This CDR3 region has 13 residues. V lost 8 bases and J 4 bases, leaving 9 bases between the germline ends. CDR3 amino acids: CAIGGAGANVLTF. The CDR3, as DNA: TGTGCCATCGGGGGGGCCGGGGCCAACGTCCTGACTTTC.

The CDR3 nucleotides are TGTGCCAGCAGTTTCGGGCTAGCGGGAAACACAGATACGCAGTATTTT. Its protein is CASSFGLAGNTDTQYF. The V gene is TRBV28, the J gene TRBJ2-3; 9 bases line up with TRBD2. The V segment lost 3 bases and the J segment 2 bases; nucleotides outside the gene matches: 6. CDR1 is MDHEN and CDR2 is SYDVKM in the germline V gene. The CDR3 has 16 amino acids.

J is TRBJ2-3 and V is TRBV4-3, with 7 bases fitting TRBD1. Germline assignment: CDR1 LGHNA and CDR2 YSLEER. The ends lost 0 bases at V and 3 bases at J; junction bases unmatched: 6. The CDR3 runs to 16 residues. CDR3 DNA sequence: TGCGCCAGCAGCCAAGAACCCGACAGGGAAACAGATACGCAGTATTTT. This sequence encodes CASSQEPDRETDTQYF.